Listed below are T cell receptor beta chains from one sample, sequenced in a study of T cell changes during pregnancy in multiple sclerosis. This table comes from immunoSEQ multiplex PCR, and its TCRdb copy is limited to in-frame clones, with some not included. In the table there are tens of thousands of clones, 90% of which are singletons. Specimen: CD4+ T cells from peripheral blood mononuclear cells, collected in the first trimester of pregnancy. These receptors were taken from a female donor with multiple sclerosis, enrolled in a pregnancy study. Each CDR3 is given with its conserved first and last residue. The order of the fields is J gene, clone size, V gene, D gene, CDR3 protein. D genes are given only for firm matches. Size is stated for part of the rows, as once, few or many counts, or as a class when the clone is expanded.

j_gene: TRBJ2-7
abundance: -
v_gene: TRBV5-1
d_gene: -
CDR3aa: CASSFDGGGEQYF

j_gene: TRBJ1-1
abundance: -
v_gene: TRBV30
d_gene: -
CDR3aa: CAWSGNRDTEAFF

j_gene: TRBJ2-7
abundance: once
v_gene: TRBV18
d_gene: TRBD1
CDR3aa: CASSPQDRVEGKQYF

j_gene: TRBJ1-2
abundance: few
v_gene: TRBV18
d_gene: -
CDR3aa: CASSPSPDGGYTF

j_gene: TRBJ1-2
abundance: few
v_gene: TRBV4-1
d_gene: -
CDR3aa: CASSQGLGRYGYTF

j_gene: TRBJ1-5
abundance: once
v_gene: TRBV6-5
d_gene: TRBD1
CDR3aa: CASSSGQAWSQPQHF

j_gene: TRBJ1-6
abundance: few
v_gene: TRBV12-2
d_gene: -
CDR3aa: CASRYRGNSPLHF

j_gene: TRBJ2-3
abundance: -
v_gene: TRBV29-1
d_gene: -
CDR3aa: CSVAGSTDTQYF

j_gene: TRBJ2-2
abundance: -
v_gene: TRBV6-5
d_gene: -
CDR3aa: CASKGLQFTGELFF

j_gene: TRBJ2-1
abundance: -
v_gene: TRBV2
d_gene: TRBD2
CDR3aa: CASRPAGGYNEQFF

j_gene: TRBJ2-1
abundance: -
v_gene: TRBV6-4
d_gene: TRBD2
CDR3aa: CASSEQRGPYNEQFF